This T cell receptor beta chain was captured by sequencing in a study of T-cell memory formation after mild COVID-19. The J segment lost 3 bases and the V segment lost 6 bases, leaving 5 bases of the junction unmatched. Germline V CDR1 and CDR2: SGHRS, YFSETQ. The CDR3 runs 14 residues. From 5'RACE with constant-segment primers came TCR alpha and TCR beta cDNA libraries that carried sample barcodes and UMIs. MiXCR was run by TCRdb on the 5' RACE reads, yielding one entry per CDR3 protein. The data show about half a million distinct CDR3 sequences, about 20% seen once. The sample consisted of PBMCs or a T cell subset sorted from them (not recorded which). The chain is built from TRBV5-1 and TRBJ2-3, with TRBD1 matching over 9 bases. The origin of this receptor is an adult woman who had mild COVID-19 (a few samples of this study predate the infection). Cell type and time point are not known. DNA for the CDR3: TGCGCCAGCACGACAGGGGGGGTAACAGATACGCAGTATTTT. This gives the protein CASTTGGVTDTQYF. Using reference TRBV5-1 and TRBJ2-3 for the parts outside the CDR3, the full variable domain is KAGVTQTPRYLIKTRGQQVTLSCSPISGHRSVSWYQQTPGQGLQFLFEYFSETQRNKGNFPGRFSGRQFSNSRSEMNVSTLELGDSALYLCASTTGGVTDTQYFGPGTRLTVL.